A single TCR beta chain is shown here with its context. This entry belongs to a study of T-cell reconstitution after alpha-beta-depleted transplantation in children. Unique molecular identifiers were incorporated when the TCRbeta library was constructed. A single record per CDR3 protein comes from TCRdb applying MiXCR to the PCR reads. The data contain about 640,000 distinct CDR3 sequences, approximately 16% of them seen just once; the ten biggest clones take up over 0.95%. Germline V gene data show CDR1 as LGHDT and CDR2 as YNNKEL (reference sequence). The CDR3 extends over 15 amino acids. V was shortened by 0 bases and J by 2 bases, with 10 bases between the two germline ends.

The chain is built from TRBV3-1 and TRBJ2-5; D gene unclear. The source material was PBMCs from the stem cell graft donor, sampled from the stem cell graft. The receptor comes from a human donor who donated a stem cell graft to a child with acute myeloid leukemia. CDR3 loop: CASSQETAAQETQYF. As DNA, the CDR3 is TGTGCCAGCAGCCAAGAAACGGCAGCACAAGAGACCCAGTACTTC.